This TCR beta chain appears in the sequencing data of a study of cytomegalovirus exposure and HLA in healthy donors. Overall study findings and caveats: According to a later analysis, most TCR beta chains associated with CMV appeared HLA-restricted.

A note on this clone: Its specificity is not known.

The CDR3 has 16 residues. With 7 bases clipped from V and 2 bases from J, the junction kept 8 bases outside the gene matches. Per the germline V gene, CDR1 is MDHEN and CDR2 is SYDVKM. The primer mix had 60 Vbeta and 13 Jbeta primers. TCRdb keeps only in-frame clones here, not all; method: immunoSEQ multiplex PCR. The table records about 110,000 clones, approximately 16% of them present only once. This sequence joins TRBV28 and TRBJ1-5; 10 bases map to TRBD1. The source of this sequence is a female donor in good health and CMV-seronegative. Sequenced: PBMCs. CDR3 nucleotide sequence: TGTGCCAGCACGCCGGGGACAGGGGTCGGCAATCAGCCCCAGCATTTT. Translating gives CASTPGTGVGNQPQHF.